This entry is about one TCR beta chain. Its antigen is not identified. The data stem from a study of identifying expanded T cells in peripheral blood. Trimming pared 5 bases from V and 2 bases from J, leaving 13 bases between. Germline assignment: CDR1 MNHEY and CDR2 SMNVEV (reference sequence). There are 14 residues in the CDR3. The study, taken as a whole, reports: About 1.2 clones differed between technical replicates, versus approximately 17 and 20 over time. Clone count variance between roughly 2-week samples rose with total template count.

Collection occurred without any documented infections or immune events in donors. TCRdb's table, derived via immunoSEQ multiplex PCR, lists solely in-frame clones and lacks some. The sample lists 100,000 to 150,000 clones; 75% to 90% were seen once. The sequencing sample was made of blood. This sequence was found in a person between 18 and 69 years old in good health. V gene TRBV27 combines with J gene TRBJ2-7; D not resolved. CDR3 in DNA: TGTGCCAGCAGTCCATCTTTTACTGCCTACGAGCAGTACTTC. It specifies CASSPSFTAYEQYF.